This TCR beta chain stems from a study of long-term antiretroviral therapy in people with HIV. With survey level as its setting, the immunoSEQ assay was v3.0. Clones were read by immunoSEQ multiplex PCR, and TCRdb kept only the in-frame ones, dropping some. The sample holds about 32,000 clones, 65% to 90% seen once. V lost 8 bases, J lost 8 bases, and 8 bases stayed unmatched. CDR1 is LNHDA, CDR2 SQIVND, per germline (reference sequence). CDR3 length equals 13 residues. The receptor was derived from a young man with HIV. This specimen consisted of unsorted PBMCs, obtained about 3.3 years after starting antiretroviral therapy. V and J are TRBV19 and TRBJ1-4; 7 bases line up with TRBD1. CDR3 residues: CASYGTAVEKLFF. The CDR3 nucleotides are TGTGCCAGTTACGGGACAGCGGTCGAAAAACTGTTTTTT.